This entry describes one TCR beta chain. Its specificity is not known. Added to each PCR by spiking were synthetic TCR analog templates. Only in-frame clones appear in the TCRdb table, and some are missing; sequencing was by immunoSEQ multiplex PCR. Among some 41,000 clones, approximately 81% were seen once, and the ten largest hold 2% to 3%. The CDR3 runs 17 residues. Trimming pared 0 bases from V and 0 bases from J, leaving 10 bases between. CDR1 SGDLS and CDR2 YYNGEE come from the germline V gene. Time point defined: peripheral blood 6 weeks after treatment start. Individual patients had between 1 and 8 samples, taken pretreatment and on-treatment. These data are taken from a study of PD-L1 blockade in urothelial cancer. Study-level findings and limits: Stronger expansion of tumor-associated clones in blood at 3 weeks distinguished durable-benefit patients. Lower than median blood TCR clonality before treatment predicted better survival.

The sequenced sample was PBMCs, obtained around atezolizumab (anti-PD-L1) treatment. The chain links TRBV9 to TRBJ2-6; D remains ambiguous. This receptor was identified in a man between 65 and 85 years old with urothelial cancer. CDR3: CASSVDVGFSGANVLTF. The CDR3 DNA reads as TGTGCCAGCAGCGTAGATGTCGGGTTCTCTGGGGCCAACGTCCTGACTTTC.